Following are 4 T cell receptor beta chains from one sample sequenced in a study of blood T cells in healthy people across ages. Then a second PCR, running about 6 to 12 cycles, was carried out with a sample-barcoded 5' primer and a J-beta primer mix. MiXCR was run by TCRdb on the 5' RACE reads, yielding one entry per CDR3 protein. The table lists 1.6 million or so distinct CDR3 sequences, about 35% of them singletons. The material sequenced was blood. The receptor set was obtained from a woman in her 30s in good health.

This clonotype was picked up a small number of times. The V and J genes are TRBV21-1 and TRBJ2-1; the D segment call TRBD2 is taken from the table without a DNA check. TRBV21-1 is noted as a pseudogene. The CDR3 length is 15 residues. CDR3: CASNFGGGPSNEQFF. The CDR3 coding sequence is TGTGCCAGTAACTTTGGCGGGGGGCCCTCCAATGAGCAGTTCTTC.

The V call is TRBV21-1, the J call TRBJ2-3; TRBD2, the table's D call, lacks a check against the DNA. TRBV21-1 is labeled a pseudogene. The CDR3 totals 16 residues. Here the CDR3 reads CASSNPPDQAPDTQYF. As DNA, the CDR3 is TGTGCCAGCAGCAATCCACCCGACCAGGCCCCAGATACGCAGTATTTT.

In its sample, this clonotype was seen a few times. V gene TRBV25-1 combines with J gene TRBJ2-4, with a weak D call TRBD2 (5 bases). CDR3 size: 13 residues. V was trimmed by 4 bases and J by 5 bases, leaving 9 bases between them. The germline V gene has CDR1 MGHDK and CDR2 SYGVNS. The CDR3 nucleotides are TGTGCCAGCAGTGGAGGGTTTGAAAACATTCAGTACTTC. Translation gives CASSGGFENIQYF.

The chain links TRBV7-9 to TRBJ2-7; 9 positions agree with TRBD1. CDR1 is SEHNR and CDR2 is FQNEAQ in the germline V gene (reference sequence). This CDR3 is built from 14 residues. The ends lost 4 bases at V and 5 bases at J; junction bases unmatched: 6. The CDR3 nucleotides read TGTGCCAGCAGCTACTGGACAGGGGATGACGAGCAGTACTTC. Protein product: CASSYWTGDDEQYF.